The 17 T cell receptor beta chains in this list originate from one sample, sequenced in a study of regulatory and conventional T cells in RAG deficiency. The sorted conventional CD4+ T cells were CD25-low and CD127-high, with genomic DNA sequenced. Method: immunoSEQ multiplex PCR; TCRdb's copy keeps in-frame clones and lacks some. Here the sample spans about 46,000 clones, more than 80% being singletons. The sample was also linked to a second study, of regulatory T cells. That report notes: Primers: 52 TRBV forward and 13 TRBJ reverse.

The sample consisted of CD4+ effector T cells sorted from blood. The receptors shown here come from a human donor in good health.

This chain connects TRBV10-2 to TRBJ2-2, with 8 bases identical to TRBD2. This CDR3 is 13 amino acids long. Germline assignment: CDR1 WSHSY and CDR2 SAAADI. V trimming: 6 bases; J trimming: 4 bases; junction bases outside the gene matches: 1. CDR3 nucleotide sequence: TGCGCCAGCAGACTAGCGGCCACCGGGGAGCTGTTTTTT. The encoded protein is CASRLAATGELFF.

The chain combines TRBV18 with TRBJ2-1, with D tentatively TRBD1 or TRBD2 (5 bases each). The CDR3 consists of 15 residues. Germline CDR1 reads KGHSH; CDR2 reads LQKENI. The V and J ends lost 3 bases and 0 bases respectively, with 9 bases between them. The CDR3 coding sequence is TGTGCCAGCTCACCTCGGGACGGCTCCTACAATGAGCAGTTCTTC. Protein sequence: CASSPRDGSYNEQFF.

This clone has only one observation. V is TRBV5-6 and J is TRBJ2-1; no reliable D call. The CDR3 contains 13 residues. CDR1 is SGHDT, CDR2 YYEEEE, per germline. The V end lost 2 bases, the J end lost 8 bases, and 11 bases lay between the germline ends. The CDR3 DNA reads TGTGCCAGCAGCTTCTGGATGTGGGATGAGCAGTTCTTC. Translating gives CASSFWMWDEQFF. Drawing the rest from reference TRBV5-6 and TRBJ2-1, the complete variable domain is DAGVTQSPTHLIKTRGQQVTLRCSPKSGHDTVSWYQQALGQGPQFIFQYYEEEERQRGNFPDRFSGHQFPNYSSELNVNALLLGDSALYLCASSFWMWDEQFFGPGTRLTVL.

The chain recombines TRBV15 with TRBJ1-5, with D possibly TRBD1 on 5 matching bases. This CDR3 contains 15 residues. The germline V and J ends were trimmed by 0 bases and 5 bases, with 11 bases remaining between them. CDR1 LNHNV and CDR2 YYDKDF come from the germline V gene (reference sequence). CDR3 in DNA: TGTGCCACCAGCAGAGATAGACAGTCTTATCAGCCCCAGCATTTT. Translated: CATSRDRQSYQPQHF.

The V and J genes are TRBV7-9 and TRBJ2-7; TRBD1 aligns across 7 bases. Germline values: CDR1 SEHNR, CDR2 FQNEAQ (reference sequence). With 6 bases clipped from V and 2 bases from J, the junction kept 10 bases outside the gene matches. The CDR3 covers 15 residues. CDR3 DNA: TGTGCCAGCAGACAATCCGGGACAGATACCTACGAGCAGTACTTC. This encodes CASRQSGTDTYEQYF.

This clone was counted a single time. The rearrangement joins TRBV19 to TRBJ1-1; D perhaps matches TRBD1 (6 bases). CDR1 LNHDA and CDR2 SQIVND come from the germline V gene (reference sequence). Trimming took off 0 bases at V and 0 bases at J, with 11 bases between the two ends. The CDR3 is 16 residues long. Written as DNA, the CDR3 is TGTGCCAGTAGTATAGATCTCAGGGGTCTGAACACTGAAGCTTTCTTT. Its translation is CASSIDLRGLNTEAFF.

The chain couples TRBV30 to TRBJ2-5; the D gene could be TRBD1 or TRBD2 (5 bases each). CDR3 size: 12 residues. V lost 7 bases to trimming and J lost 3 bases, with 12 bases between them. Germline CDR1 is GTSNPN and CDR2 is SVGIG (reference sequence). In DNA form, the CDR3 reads TGTGCCTACCGGGACGGTAAAGAGACCCAGTACTTC. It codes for CAYRDGKETQYF.

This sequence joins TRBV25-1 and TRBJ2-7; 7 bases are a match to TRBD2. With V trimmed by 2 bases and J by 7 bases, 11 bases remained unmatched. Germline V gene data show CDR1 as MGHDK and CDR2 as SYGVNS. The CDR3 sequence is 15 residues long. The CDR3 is CASSEVTGLGGEQYF. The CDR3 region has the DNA TGTGCCAGCAGTGAAGTAACAGGCCTGGGGGGGGAGCAGTACTTC.

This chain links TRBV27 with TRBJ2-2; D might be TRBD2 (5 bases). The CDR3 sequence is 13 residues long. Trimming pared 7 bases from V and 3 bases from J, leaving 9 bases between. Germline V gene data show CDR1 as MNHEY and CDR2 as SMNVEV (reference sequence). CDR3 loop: CASTQLDTGELFF. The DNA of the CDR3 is TGTGCCAGCACCCAACTAGACACCGGGGAGCTGTTTTTT.

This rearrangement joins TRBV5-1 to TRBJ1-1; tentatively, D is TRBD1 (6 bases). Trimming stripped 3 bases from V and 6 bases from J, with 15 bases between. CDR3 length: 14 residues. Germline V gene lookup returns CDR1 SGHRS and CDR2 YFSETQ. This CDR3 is CASSWGPGGAEAFF. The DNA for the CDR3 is TGCGCCAGCAGCTGGGGGCCCGGCGGGGCTGAAGCTTTCTTT.

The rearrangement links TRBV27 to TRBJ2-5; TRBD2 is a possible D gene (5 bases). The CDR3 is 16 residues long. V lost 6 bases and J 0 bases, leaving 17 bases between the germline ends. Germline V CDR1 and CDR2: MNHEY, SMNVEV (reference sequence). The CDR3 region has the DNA TGTGCCAGCAGACCCGACGGGATTGGGTACCAAGAGACCCAGTACTTC. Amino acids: CASRPDGIGYQETQYF.

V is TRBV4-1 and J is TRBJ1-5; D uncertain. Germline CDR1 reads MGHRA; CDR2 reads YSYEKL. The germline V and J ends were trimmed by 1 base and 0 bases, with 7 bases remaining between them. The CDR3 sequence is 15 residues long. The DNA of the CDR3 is TGCGCCAGCAGCCAAGGGCTATCTAGCAATCAGCCCCAGCATTTT. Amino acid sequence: CASSQGLSSNQPQHF.

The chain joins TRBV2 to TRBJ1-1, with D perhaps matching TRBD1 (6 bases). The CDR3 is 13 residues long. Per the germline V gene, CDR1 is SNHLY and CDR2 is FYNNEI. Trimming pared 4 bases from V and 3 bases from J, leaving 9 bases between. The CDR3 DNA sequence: TGTGCCAGCAGTGTGGGGGCGGACACTGAAGCTTTCTTT. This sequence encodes CASSVGADTEAFF.

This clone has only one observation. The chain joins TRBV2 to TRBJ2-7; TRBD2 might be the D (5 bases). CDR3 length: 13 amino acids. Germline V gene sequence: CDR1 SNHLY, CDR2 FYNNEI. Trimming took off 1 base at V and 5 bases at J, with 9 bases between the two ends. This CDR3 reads CASSEERGNEQYF. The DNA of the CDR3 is TGTGCCAGCAGTGAAGAGAGAGGGAACGAGCAGTACTTC.

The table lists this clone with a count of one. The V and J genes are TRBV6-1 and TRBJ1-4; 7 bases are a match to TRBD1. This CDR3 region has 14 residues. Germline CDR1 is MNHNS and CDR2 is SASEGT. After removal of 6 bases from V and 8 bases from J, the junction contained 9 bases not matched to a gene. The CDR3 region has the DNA TGTGCCAGCAGCACGACAGGGTTAAACGAAAAACTGTTTTTT. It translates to CASSTTGLNEKLFF.

Written as DNA, the CDR3 is TGTGCCAGCAGCCGAAGGACGCAGGACCAGCCCCAGCATTTT. Encoded protein: CASSRRTQDQPQHF. The chain has TRBV6-6 and TRBJ1-5; D not resolved. V shed 6 bases and J shed 7 bases, with 16 bases lying between them. The length of the CDR3 is 14 residues. The V gene's germline CDR1 is MNHNY and CDR2 SVGAGI (reference sequence).

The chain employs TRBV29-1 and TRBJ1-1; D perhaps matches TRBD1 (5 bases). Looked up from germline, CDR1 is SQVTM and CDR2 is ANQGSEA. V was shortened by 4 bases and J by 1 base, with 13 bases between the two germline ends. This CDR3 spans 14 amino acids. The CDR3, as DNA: TGCAGCGTTGTATCAGGGCTCGGGAACACTGAAGCTTTCTTT. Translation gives CSVVSGLGNTEAFF.